The 10 T cell receptor beta chains in this list originate from one sample, sequenced in a study of OX40 agonist ivuxolimab in advanced cancers. Preparation of the library involved the immunoSEQ multiplex PCR assay. Drawn from immuneACCESS, this table holds only the in-frame rearrangements with V and J called that TCRdb kept. Clones are partly lost; checked studies trace under half to an unresolved V gene and leave the rest unexplained. Here the sample has tens of thousands of clones; 83% occur a single time. The top ten clones comprise 0.7% of the sample. The sample was CD4+ or CD8+ T cells sorted from blood, taken in a trial of the OX40 agonist ivuxolimab. These receptor sequences come from an adult with an advanced solid tumor such as melanoma, head and neck, liver or kidney cancer.

The chain carries TRBV14 and TRBJ2-7; D is uncertain. Trimming removed 1 base at V and 3 bases at J, with 7 bases between. Germline loops: CDR1 SGHDN, CDR2 FVKESK. The length of the CDR3 is 13 residues. CDR3: CASSQVRFYEQYF. CDR3 DNA: TGTGCCAGCAGCCAAGTTCGCTTCTACGAGCAGTACTTC.

This clone was observed once. The rearrangement links TRBV5-5 to TRBJ1-2; D is unclear. The CDR3 runs 13 residues. V lost 4 bases and J lost 4, with 11 bases in between. CDR1 and CDR2 (germline): SGHKS, YYEKEE (reference sequence). In DNA form, the CDR3 reads TGTGCCAGCAGCGGCGGGAACTTCTATGGCTACACCTTC. Amino acid sequence: CASSGGNFYGYTF.

This sequence joins TRBV6-5 and TRBJ2-2; no reliable D call. CDR3 length: 12 amino acids. V lost 6 bases and J 8 bases, leaving 10 bases between the germline ends. Looked up from germline, CDR1 is MNHEY and CDR2 is SVGAGI. CDR3 nucleotides: TGTGCCAGCAGGAAATCAGTGGGGGAGCTGTTTTTT. Protein product: CASRKSVGELFF.

The V and J genes are TRBV7-6 and TRBJ1-1; possibly TRBD1 for D (5 bases). Germline V gene sequence: CDR1 SGHVS, CDR2 FNYEAQ. Trimming shortened V by 3 bases and J by 1 base, and 9 bases separated the two germline ends. The CDR3 totals 14 residues. CDR3 sequence: CASSLGGGNTEAFF. The CDR3 DNA follows: TGTGCCAGCAGCTTGGGTGGGGGGAACACTGAAGCTTTCTTT.

This clone appeared once. As DNA, the CDR3 is TGCGCCAGCAGCCGGTTACAGGGTTATTCCTACGAGCAGTACTTC. It codes for CASSRLQGYSYEQYF. The chain links TRBV4-1 to TRBJ2-7, with a possible D match to TRBD1 (6 bases). Germline lookup yields CDR1 MGHRA and CDR2 YSYEKL. V was clipped by 4 bases and J by 1 base, with 14 bases between them. The CDR3 spans 15 residues.

V gene TRBV2 combines with J gene TRBJ1-2, with D maybe TRBD1 (6 bases). This CDR3 is 15 amino acids long. The germline V gene encodes CDR1 SNHLY and CDR2 FYNNEI. The germline V and J ends were trimmed by 5 bases and 4 bases, with 17 bases remaining between them. The CDR3 is CASSFESTGTYGYTF. CDR3 nucleotides: TGTGCCAGCAGTTTTGAATCTACAGGGACCTATGGCTACACCTTC.

The rearrangement links TRBV29-1 to TRBJ1-6; maybe TRBD1 (5 bases). The CDR3 loop spans 14 amino acids. Germline V gene data show CDR1 as SQVTM and CDR2 as ANQGSEA. V lost 6 bases and J 10 bases, leaving 19 bases between the germline ends. Written as DNA, the CDR3 is TGCAGCGTCCGTGAGGTGGGAGAGGGGTCACCCCTCCACTTT. Encoded protein: CSVREVGEGSPLHF.

This sequence joins TRBV6-5 and TRBJ2-1; no reliable D call. The CDR3 length is 15 residues. V was shortened by 5 bases and J by 0 bases, with 11 bases between the two germline ends. The germline V gene encodes CDR1 MNHEY and CDR2 SVGAGI. The CDR3 coding sequence is TGTGCCAGCAGTCCCACTATGGGCTCCTACAATGAGCAGTTCTTC. Translating it yields CASSPTMGSYNEQFF.

The chain joins TRBV2 to TRBJ1-2; weak D call: TRBD1 (5 bases). The germline V gene has CDR1 SNHLY and CDR2 FYNNEI. CDR3 length: 15 residues. V lost 5 bases to trimming and J lost 5 bases, with 18 bases between them. In DNA form, the CDR3 reads TGTGCCAGCAGTCCGGGGGAAGTAGGGTTTTATGGCTACACCTTC. Protein product: CASSPGEVGFYGYTF.

J is TRBJ1-1 and V is TRBV5-4; 10 nucleotides agree with TRBD1. Germline V CDR1 and CDR2: SGHNT, YYREEE (reference sequence). The CDR3 has 14 residues. The junction had 11 bases not matched to a gene; V was cut back by 4 bases and J by 11 bases. CDR3 in DNA: TGTGCCAGCAGCCGCGGACAGGGGGTGGGGTGGGCTTTCTTT. This gives the protein CASSRGQGVGWAFF.